This TCR beta chain was sequenced for a study of cytomegalovirus exposure and HLA in healthy donors. Trimming removed 6 bases at V and 8 bases at J, with 14 bases between. The CDR3 is 13 amino acids. CDR1 SGHAT and CDR2 FQNNGV come from the germline V gene. Primers included in the PCR were 60 Vbeta and 13 Jbeta primers. Sequencing used immunoSEQ multiplex PCR; TCRdb keeps in-frame clones, though not all of them. The table includes 150,000 to 200,000 clones, approximately 85% detected once. The clonotype originates from a woman aged 45-60 years in good health and CMV-seronegative. Sequencing used PBMCs. This chain connects TRBV11-2 to TRBJ1-5, with no clear D. Here the CDR3 DNA reads TGTGCCAGCAGTACAAACCAGGTAGAGCCCCAGCATTTT. Translation: CASSTNQVEPQHF.